This TCR beta chain was found in a study of blood T cell repertoires in COVID-19. Repertoires were generated with immunoSEQ multiplex PCR, while TCRdb's copy carries only in-frame clones and drops some. The data show hundreds of thousands of clones, about 90% seen once. Between the trimmed V and J ends, which lost 0 bases and 4 bases, there was a span of 13 bases. The CDR3 is 16 amino acids. Per germline, CDR1 KGHSH and CDR2 LQKENI. J is TRBJ1-5 and V is TRBV18; a possible D gene is TRBD1 (5 bases). The clonotype originates from a man aged 55-75 years with COVID-19, enrolled during active disease. The sequencing input was peripheral blood. The chain's CDR3 is CASSPPAGGGNQPQHF. The DNA for the CDR3 is TGTGCCAGCTCACCACCGGCGGGGGGAGGAAATCAGCCCCAGCATTTT.